The clone carrying this T cell receptor beta chain came up many times. What it binds is not known. These data originate in a study of beta chain features in type 1 diabetes. Study conclusions and caveats: Within the patient group, naive, central memory and Treg TCRB repertoires appeared more similar to each other than within healthy donors.

Sorting that relied on CD45RO/CCR7/CD25/CD127/CD95/CD27 yielded CD4+ naive, central memory, regulatory and stem cell-like memory cells. Of the isolated RNA, all was reverse transcribed, and so the sequenced material was expressed TCRB transcripts. Libraries were prepared by immunoSEQ multiplex PCR; TCRdb keeps only in-frame clonotypes and omits some of them. The data contain hundreds of thousands of clones, 14% of them seen just once; the ten biggest clones take up 6.7%. The CDR3 is 12 amino acids. Trimming left V 8 bases short and J 1 base short, with 7 bases between. CDR1 is LNHDA, CDR2 SQIVND, per germline (reference sequence).

The chain joins TRBV19 to TRBJ2-3; D remains ambiguous. This sequence was found in a man aged 25-45 years in good health. The source material was central memory CD4+ T cells from blood. The CDR3 sequence is CASGFGTDTQYF. The CDR3 DNA follows: TGTGCCAGTGGGTTTGGCACAGATACGCAGTATTTT.